This T cell receptor beta chain was observed in a study of technical replicates of blood from a few donors. This table comes from immunoSEQ multiplex PCR, and its TCRdb copy is limited to in-frame clones, with some not included. The repertoire holds around 97,000 clones, about 95% seen once, with around 0.33% in the top ten. The V and J ends lost 5 bases and 6 bases, in that order; junction bases with no gene match: 13. Germline V gene data show CDR1 as SGHAT and CDR2 as FQNNGV. The CDR3 extends over 16 amino acids. V usage is TRBV11-2 and J usage is TRBJ2-1; 7 nucleotides agree with TRBD1. This TCR was recovered from a human donor in good health. Sequencing was performed on T cells isolated from PBMCs. The CDR3 nucleotides read TGTGCCAGCAGCACCTTTAGGACAGGAAGGGGCAATGAGCAGTTCTTC. Amino acid sequence: CASSTFRTGRGNEQFF.